A single sample is the source of the 4 T cell receptor beta chains below, sequenced in a study of blood T cell repertoires in COVID-19. Only in-frame clones appear in the TCRdb table, and some are missing; sequencing was by immunoSEQ multiplex PCR. The sample includes 250,000 to 300,000 clones, roughly 80% of them seen just once. The sample consisted of PBMCs or T cells enriched from blood (not recorded which). These TCRs come from a man aged 35 to 55 who had been exposed to COVID-19.

The chain has TRBV2 and TRBJ1-1; weak D call: TRBD1 (5 bases). Deletions cut 6 bases from V and 3 bases from J, with 11 bases between. The germline V gene has CDR1 SNHLY and CDR2 FYNNEI. There are 13 residues in the CDR3. The CDR3 DNA reads TGTGCCAGCAGCGTGGACACTTACACTGAAGCTTTCTTT. Its translation: CASSVDTYTEAFF.

CDR3 sequence: CASTAGGSYEQYF. The DNA for the CDR3 is TGCGCCAGCACCGCAGGGGGCTCCTACGAGCAGTACTTC. The chain couples TRBV5-1 to TRBJ2-7, with 7 bases aligning to TRBD1. This CDR3 is 13 amino acids long. Trimming at V came to 6 bases and at J to 0 bases, leaving 3 bases not matched to a gene. Germline assignment: CDR1 SGHRS and CDR2 YFSETQ.

The V and J genes are TRBV30 and TRBJ1-5; TRBD1 matches 7 bases. The germline CDR1 and CDR2 sequences are GTSNPN and SVGIG (reference sequence). Germline trimming cut 7 bases from V and 0 bases from J; bases unmatched to any gene: 12. The CDR3 contains 16 residues. The CDR3 here is CAFKPPGQTSNQPQHF. CDR3 coding DNA: TGTGCCTTCAAACCACCGGGACAGACTAGCAATCAGCCCCAGCATTTT.

This chain connects TRBV18 to TRBJ2-1; 12 bases are a match to TRBD2. This CDR3 contains 18 residues. The trim removed 5 bases at V and 0 bases at J, leaving 8 bases unmatched. Germline values: CDR1 KGHSH, CDR2 LQKENI. The CDR3 loop is CASSSGTSGPSSYNEQFF. The CDR3 nucleotides read TGTGCCAGCTCATCGGGGACTAGCGGGCCCAGCTCCTACAATGAGCAGTTCTTC. The whole variable domain, remainder taken from reference TRBV18 and TRBJ2-1, is NAGVMQNPRHLVRRRGQEARLRCSPMKGHSHVYWYRQLPEEGLKFMVYLQKENIIDESGMPKERFSAEFPKEGPSILRIQQVVRGDSAAYFCASSSGTSGPSSYNEQFFGPGTRLTVL.